The entry below gives a single TCR beta chain sequence along with its context. This sample is drawn from a study of T cell changes during pregnancy in multiple sclerosis. Using immunoSEQ multiplex PCR, the repertoire was profiled, and TCRdb retains in-frame clones only, with some absent. The sample holds under 65,000 clones, about nine tenths seen once. Germline CDR1 and CDR2: MNHEY and SVGAGI. V was shortened by 4 bases and J by 7 bases, with 11 bases between the two germline ends. This CDR3 is 14 amino acids long. This clonotype was sampled from a female donor in good health, enrolled as a control in a pregnancy study. The chain uses TRBV6-5 and TRBJ1-6; D might be TRBD1 (6 bases). Sequences were derived from CD4+ T cells from peripheral blood mononuclear cells, sampled after pregnancy. The CDR3 region has the DNA TGTGCCAGCAGTTTAAGACAGGAGAATTCACCCCTCCACTTT. Translating gives CASSLRQENSPLHF.